Each of the 26 T cell receptor beta chains below was sequenced from the same sample in a study of blood T cell repertoires in COVID-19 (dated by TCRdb to about 2020). Library creation used the immunoSEQ multiplex PCR assay. TCRdb took over this immuneACCESS table, retaining in-frame rearrangements with V and J assigned. Such tables are incomplete; in checked studies, under half of the missing clones stem from an unresolved V gene, and the remainder is unexplained. This sample gives 200,000 to 250,000 clones in total; about 85% of them show up just once. 9.5% to 14% of the sample is held by the ten biggest clonotypes. Input material: PBMCs or T cells enriched from blood (not recorded which). These receptors originate from a man aged 25 to 40 who had recovered from COVID-19.

V is TRBV19 and J is TRBJ1-5; TRBD1 might be the D (6 bases). Trimming stripped 4 bases from V and 2 bases from J, with 6 bases between. This CDR3 contains 13 residues. Germline V lookup: CDR1 LNHDA, CDR2 SQIVND (reference sequence). CDR3 region: CASSTGGNQPQHF. The DNA of the CDR3 is TGTGCCAGTAGTACAGGGGGCAATCAGCCCCAGCATTTT. Full variable domain (remainder filled in from reference TRBV19 and TRBJ1-5): DGGITQSPKYLFRKEGQNVTLSCEQNLNHDAMYWYRQDPGQGLRLIYYSQIVNDFQKGDIAEGYSVSREKKESFPLTVTSAQKNPTAFYLCASSTGGNQPQHFGDGTRLSIL.

V usage is TRBV27 and J usage is TRBJ2-7, with unresolved D. CDR3 length: 12 residues. Looked up from germline, CDR1 is MNHEY and CDR2 is SMNVEV (reference sequence). V lost 6 bases to trimming and J lost 6 bases, with 12 bases between them. The CDR3 reads CASSFGEREQYF. The CDR3 DNA follows: TGTGCCAGCAGCTTCGGAGAACGCGAGCAGTACTTC.

As DNA, the CDR3 is TGTGCCAGCAGTTACTCCAAGGGACTAGCGGAAGGTCACGAGCAGTACTTC. This gives the protein CASSYSKGLAEGHEQYF. The V and J genes are TRBV6-2 or TRBV6-3 and TRBJ2-7; TRBD2 agrees at 11 bases. Germline V CDR1 and CDR2: MNHEY, SVGEGT. V lost 0 bases to trimming and J lost 5 bases; unmatched junction nucleotides: 9. The CDR3 extends over 17 amino acids.

The chain links TRBV18 to TRBJ2-7, with TRBD2 as a possible D gene (6 bases). V lost 6 bases to trimming and J lost 0 bases, with 15 bases between them. Germline CDR1 and CDR2: KGHSH and LQKENI. The CDR3 has 15 residues. The CDR3 protein is CASSLGGFGSYEQYF. DNA of the CDR3: TGTGCCAGCTCGCTAGGAGGGTTCGGCTCCTACGAGCAGTACTTC.

The chain carries TRBV7-9 and TRBJ1-2, with 7 bases that match TRBD1. Unmatched junction bases numbered 8, after V lost 6 bases and J lost 4 bases. This CDR3 spans 14 amino acids. Germline V gives CDR1 SEHNR, CDR2 FQNEAQ (reference sequence). The CDR3 here is CASRGTGESYGYTF. As DNA, the CDR3 is TGTGCCAGCAGGGGTACAGGGGAGAGCTATGGCTACACCTTC.

This sequence joins TRBV6-5 and TRBJ2-2, with D uncertain. V lost 6 bases and J lost 2, with 13 bases in between. The CDR3 consists of 15 residues. Germline loops: CDR1 MNHEY, CDR2 SVGAGI. The CDR3 bases are TGTGCCAGCAGCCTAAGGCGGATTAACACCGGGGAGCTGTTTTTT. Its protein product is CASSLRRINTGELFF.

The V and J genes are TRBV6-5 and TRBJ2-7, with 10 positions matching TRBD1. V lost 5 bases and J lost 6; bases outside the gene matches: 10. Germline CDR1 is MNHEY and CDR2 is SVGAGI. The CDR3 contains 15 residues. Here the CDR3 DNA reads TGTGCCAGCAGTCGCCGGGACAGGGGCATGGGCGAGCAGTACTTC. This translates into CASSRRDRGMGEQYF.

This clone was seen more than once but under ten times. V usage is TRBV19 and J usage is TRBJ2-1, with 7 bases that match TRBD2. The CDR3 loop spans 15 amino acids. J was trimmed by 6 bases and V by 11 bases; bases with no gene match: 16. The germline V gene has CDR1 LNHDA and CDR2 SQIVND (reference sequence). The CDR3 here is CASHAGVDHLNEQFF. The DNA of the CDR3 is TGTGCCTCCCATGCGGGGGTAGATCACCTCAATGAGCAGTTCTTC.

This clone has just one count. This chain uses TRBV28 with TRBJ1-4; TRBD1 aligns across 7 bases. Germline V CDR1 and CDR2: MDHEN, SYDVKM. The ends lost 5 bases at V and 3 bases at J; junction bases unmatched: 6. The CDR3 sequence is 15 residues long. The CDR3 is CASSLPQGANEKLFF. In DNA, the CDR3 is TGTGCCAGCAGTCTGCCTCAGGGGGCTAATGAAAAACTGTTTTTT.

V and J are TRBV7-2 and TRBJ2-7, with D possibly being TRBD2 (5 bases). CDR1 SGHTA and CDR2 FQGNSA come from the germline V gene. The CDR3 is 13 amino acids. V lost 3 bases and J lost 4, with 10 bases in between. The CDR3 coding sequence is TGTGCCAGCAGCTTGGGAGATCCATACGAGCAGTACTTC. This gives the protein CASSLGDPYEQYF.

V usage is TRBV24-1 and J usage is TRBJ1-1, with D perhaps TRBD1 (5 bases). Germline CDR1 reads KGHDR; CDR2 reads SFDVKD. CDR3 length equals 14 residues. Trimming pared 6 bases from V and 1 base from J, leaving 11 bases between. The CDR3 protein is CATSQGWANTEAFF. CDR3 nucleotide sequence: TGTGCCACCAGTCAGGGTTGGGCGAACACTGAAGCTTTCTTT.

The chain carries TRBV5-1 and TRBJ2-3, with 14 bases identical to TRBD2. CDR1 is SGHRS, CDR2 YFSETQ, per germline. The CDR3 sequence is 15 residues long. The J segment lost 6 bases and the V segment lost 4 bases, leaving 4 bases of the junction unmatched. The CDR3 region is CASSAGLAGVDTQYF. CDR3 coding DNA: TGCGCCAGCAGCGCGGGACTAGCGGGAGTCGATACGCAGTATTTT.

As regards this clone: The same CDR3 is also encoded by other DNA sequences in this sample. CDR3 nucleotide sequence: TGCGCCAGTAGGGCGGCGGACAGGGGGTCCTACGAGCAGTACTTC. Protein sequence: CASRAADRGSYEQYF. This chain uses TRBV4-1 with TRBJ2-7, with 10 positions matching TRBD1. CDR3 length: 15 residues. V was clipped by 9 bases and J by 1 base; unmatched bases: 9. Looked up from germline, CDR1 is MGHRA and CDR2 is YSYEKL.

The CDR3 loop reads CASSLGQGREAFF. CDR3 in DNA: TGTGCCAGCAGCTTGGGACAGGGCCGGGAAGCTTTCTTT. The genes are TRBV7-3 and TRBJ1-1; TRBD1 agrees at 9 bases. This CDR3 spans 13 amino acids. V lost 3 bases, J lost 8 bases, and 4 bases stayed unmatched. Per germline, CDR1 SGHTA and CDR2 FQGTGA.

J is TRBJ2-1 and V is TRBV7-3; the D gene is possibly TRBD2 (6 bases). The germline V gene has CDR1 SGHTA and CDR2 FQGTGA. Trimming left V 4 bases short and J 6 bases short, with 10 bases between. The CDR3 has 13 residues. CDR3 sequence (DNA): TGTGCCAGCAGCTCCGGGACTGCCAATGAGCAGTTCTTC. Translation: CASSSGTANEQFF.

The rearrangement links TRBV4-3 to TRBJ2-3; 7 nucleotides align to TRBD2. Germline values: CDR1 LGHNA, CDR2 YSLEER. The junction had 2 bases not matched to a gene; V was cut back by 0 bases and J by 2 bases. This CDR3 is built from 15 residues. CDR3 DNA sequence: TGCGCCAGCAGCCAAGATGGGAGGGCCACAGATACGCAGTATTTT. Protein sequence: CASSQDGRATDTQYF.

The chain employs TRBV27 and TRBJ2-1, with 10 bases fitting TRBD2. The V gene end was trimmed by 4 bases and the J gene end by 4 bases; junction bases not matched to a gene: 4. The germline CDR1 and CDR2 sequences are MNHEY and SMNVEV (reference sequence). This CDR3 spans 15 amino acids. Here the CDR3 DNA reads TGTGCCAGCAGTTCCGGACTAGCGGAATACAATGAGCAGTTCTTC. Protein: CASSSGLAEYNEQFF.

This chain uses TRBV5-1 with TRBJ2-3; 8 positions agree with TRBD2. The J segment lost 2 bases and the V segment lost 9 bases, leaving 11 bases of the junction unmatched. The CDR3 runs 15 residues. Germline V gene lookup returns CDR1 SGHRS and CDR2 YFSETQ. CDR3 loop: CATHAGGSYTDTQYF. In DNA, the CDR3 is TGCGCCACTCACGCGGGGGGCTCGTACACAGATACGCAGTATTTT. The full variable domain, completed using reference TRBV5-1 and TRBJ2-3, is KAGVTQTPRYLIKTRGQQVTLSCSPISGHRSVSWYQQTPGQGLQFLFEYFSETQRNKGNFPGRFSGRQFSNSRSEMNVSTLELGDSALYLCATHAGGSYTDTQYFGPGTRLTVL.

This chain uses TRBV28 with TRBJ2-7, with a tentative D call TRBD1 (6 bases). Per the germline V gene, CDR1 is MDHEN and CDR2 is SYDVKM. CDR3 length equals 12 residues. Trimming stripped 10 bases from V and 0 bases from J, with 10 bases between. DNA for the CDR3: TGTGCCACTGGACAGAACTCCTACGAGCAGTACTTC. Amino acids: CATGQNSYEQYF.

The chain combines TRBV5-1 with TRBJ2-1, with TRBD2 as a possible D gene (5 bases). CDR3 size: 16 residues. CDR1 and CDR2 from the germline V gene are SGHRS and YFSETQ. V lost 4 bases and J 0 bases, leaving 14 bases between the germline ends. The CDR3 bases are TGCGCCAGCAGCCTCCAAGCGGAGTACTCCTACAATGAGCAGTTCTTC. It codes for CASSLQAEYSYNEQFF.

The chain couples TRBV7-9 to TRBJ2-1, with 7 bases aligning to TRBD2. The CDR3 extends over 15 amino acids. CDR1 is SEHNR and CDR2 is FQNEAQ in the germline V gene (reference sequence). V was pared by 5 bases and J by 6 bases, with 10 bases of the junction left unmatched. For the CDR3, the DNA is TGTGCCAGCAGCCCCTGGGCTAGCGGTGGCAATGAGCAGTTCTTC. The encoded protein is CASSPWASGGNEQFF.

The J gene is TRBJ1-6, the V gene TRBV9; D possibly corresponds to TRBD1 (6 bases). The CDR3 has 15 amino acids. Germline V gene lookup returns CDR1 SGDLS and CDR2 YYNGEE. The ends were cut back, 3 bases at V and 6 bases at J, with 13 bases in the middle. The CDR3 DNA is TGTGCCAGCAGCGAGGGGGGGCCAGCTAATTCACCCCTCCACTTT. Amino acid sequence: CASSEGGPANSPLHF.

The genes are TRBV6-1 and TRBJ2-7; weak D call: TRBD2 (5 bases). The V and J ends lost 3 bases and 3 bases respectively, with 9 bases between them. The CDR3 has 13 residues. CDR1 is MNHNS and CDR2 is SASEGT in the germline V gene. CDR3 coding DNA: TGTGCCAGCAGTGAGCGGGCAATCTACGAGCAGTACTTC. This translates into CASSERAIYEQYF.

This clone showed up just once. This sequence joins TRBV2 and TRBJ2-7; 10 nucleotides align to TRBD2. The CDR3 is 14 residues long. V lost 6 bases to trimming and J lost 2 bases; unmatched junction nucleotides: 4. Germline V gene data show CDR1 as SNHLY and CDR2 as FYNNEI. The CDR3 bases are TGTGCCAGCAGGTCTAGCGGGGGACCCTACGAGCAGTACTTC. Translation gives CASRSSGGPYEQYF.

As DNA, the CDR3 is TGTGCCAGCAGCTCGGGGTCAAGTAATGAGCAGTTCTTC. Amino acid sequence: CASSSGSSNEQFF. The chain carries TRBV7-2 and TRBJ2-1, with D perhaps TRBD2 (5 bases). CDR3 size: 13 residues. V lost 4 bases and J 7 bases, leaving 11 bases between the germline ends. Germline V gives CDR1 SGHTA, CDR2 FQGNSA.

The J gene is TRBJ1-5, the V gene TRBV6-1, with unresolved D. The CDR3 extends over 14 amino acids. The V gene lost 0 bases and the J gene lost 6 bases, with 9 bases spanning the gap. Per germline, CDR1 MNHNS and CDR2 SASEGT. DNA for the CDR3: TGTGCCAGCAGTGAAGCGCGTGTTGGTCAGCCCCAGCATTTT. As protein: CASSEARVGQPQHF.